These 8 T cell receptor beta chains originate from one sample sequenced in a study of blood T cells in healthy people across ages. Through a sample-barcoded 5' primer and a J-beta primer mix, a second PCR was run for about 7 to 12 cycles. TCRdb re-called the 5' RACE reads with MiXCR, one entry per CDR3 protein. The table includes some 1.7 million distinct CDR3 sequences, about 28% detected once. Source material: blood. The receptors stem from a woman in her 30s in good health.

At least ten counts were recorded for this clonotype. The J gene is TRBJ2-1, the V gene TRBV6-2 or TRBV6-3; D is ambiguous. The CDR3 contains 15 residues. V was clipped by 5 bases and J by 4 bases, with 15 bases between them. From germline, CDR1 is MNHEY and CDR2 SVGEGT. The DNA for the CDR3 is TGTGCCAGCAGTCTACATGTGGGCCTATACAATGAGCAGTTCTTC. Its protein product is CASSLHVGLYNEQFF.

The chain combines TRBV5-1 with TRBJ2-1; D is unclear. Germline V lookup: CDR1 SGHRS, CDR2 YFSETQ. The CDR3 spans 16 residues. The ends were cut back, 3 bases at V and 0 bases at J, with 13 bases in the middle. The CDR3 is CASSSFPDSSYNEQFF. In DNA, the CDR3 is TGCGCCAGCAGCTCATTTCCCGATAGCTCCTACAATGAGCAGTTCTTC.

The V and J genes are TRBV2 and TRBJ2-5, with D unclear. The tail of the sequence fits TRBJ2-7 better, so the J call may be wrong. CDR1 and CDR2 (germline): SNHLY, FYNNEI. CDR3 length equals 17 residues. Written as DNA, the CDR3 is TGTGCCAGCAGTGACCGGCTTTGGTCATTTTCGTCCGACGAGCAGTACTTC. Its translation: CASSDRLWSFSSDEQYF.

This clonotype was observed at least ten times. V usage is TRBV14 and J usage is TRBJ2-1, with D uncertain. Trimming removed 1 base from V and 4 bases from J, with 5 bases in between. CDR1 is SGHDN and CDR2 is FVKESK in the germline V gene. CDR3 length: 13 amino acids. The CDR3 nucleotides are TGTGCCAGCAGCCAAGCTCGGTACAATGAGCAGTTCTTC. Amino acids: CASSQARYNEQFF.

This clonotype was observed at least ten times. The CDR3 here is CSTPGGGPGYTF. CDR3 DNA sequence: TGCAGCACCCCTGGCGGGGGGCCTGGCTACACCTTC. The rearrangement joins TRBV29-1 to TRBJ1-2, with a weak D call TRBD1 (6 bases). The germline V gene has CDR1 SQVTM and CDR2 ANQGSEA. The CDR3 spans 12 residues. Between the trimmed V and J ends, which lost 8 bases and 7 bases, there was a span of 17 bases.

The V gene is TRBV2, the J gene TRBJ2-1; a possible D gene is TRBD2 (5 bases). V was pared by 4 bases and J by 8 bases, with 15 bases between. Germline V gene sequence: CDR1 SNHLY, CDR2 FYNNEI. The length of the CDR3 is 14 residues. This CDR3 is CASSVGSSTDEQFF. In DNA form, the CDR3 reads TGTGCCAGCAGTGTCGGGTCTAGCACGGATGAGCAGTTCTTC.

The chain couples TRBV4-2 to TRBJ2-5; 13 bases match TRBD2. V shed 4 bases and J 9 bases; nucleotides not matched to a gene: 23. The CDR3 has 20 residues. Germline loops: CDR1 LGHNA, CDR2 YNFKEQ. The CDR3 loop is CASSRRFRVGTSGEGEAQYF. CDR3 DNA sequence: TGTGCCAGCAGCCGCCGATTCCGGGTTGGGACTAGCGGGGAGGGGGAGGCCCAGTACTTC.

This clonotype was counted once. The chain couples TRBV29-1 to TRBJ2-5; the match to TRBD2 covers 7 bases. CDR1 is SQVTM, CDR2 ANQGSEA, per germline. This CDR3 contains 13 residues. In DNA, the CDR3 is TGCGGCGGGGGAGACGCGAACCAAGAGACCCAGTACTTC. Its protein is CGGGDANQETQYF.